This entry concerns a single T cell receptor (beta chain). The CDR3 length is 17 residues. CDR1 MNHNS and CDR2 SASEGT come from the germline V gene. V trimming: 4 bases; J trimming: 8 bases; junction bases outside the gene matches: 18. Primers included in the PCR were 60 Vbeta and 13 Jbeta primers. Clones were read by immunoSEQ multiplex PCR, and TCRdb kept only the in-frame ones, dropping some. The sample table includes some 30,000 clones. The data belong to a study of cytomegalovirus exposure and HLA in healthy donors. Material: PBMCs. This TCR came from a man aged 35 to 55 in good health and CMV-seronegative. The chain joins TRBV6-1 to TRBJ2-7, with 9 bases aligning to TRBD2. The CDR3 DNA is TGTGCCAGCAGTGGATACTCTAGCGGGGACGTCCTACGAAAGCAGTACTTC. Its translation: CASSGYSSGDVLRKQYF.